Described below is a single T cell receptor beta chain sequence and its context. Its target is not known. These data originate in a study of cytomegalovirus exposure and HLA in healthy donors. For the study at large: Previous work identified around 120 million unique TCR beta sequences from around 200 million T cells.

Primers: 60 Vbeta forward and 13 Jbeta reverse. Using immunoSEQ multiplex PCR, the repertoire was profiled, and TCRdb retains in-frame clones only, with some absent. The sample lists 85,000 to 90,000 clones; approximately 80% were seen once. This CDR3 comprises 14 residues. Germline V CDR1 and CDR2: SGDLS, YYNGEE. V was shortened by 0 bases and J by 6 bases, with 12 bases between the two germline ends. The study, taken as a whole, reports: Per a later analysis, 15,000 to 20,000 TCR beta sequences showed association with HLA alleles at 0.05 false discovery rate. The study labeled under 200 TCR beta chains cytomegalovirus-associated.

This sequence was found in a man aged 30 to 45 in good health and CMV-seronegative. Sequenced material: PBMCs. V and J are TRBV9 and TRBJ1-2; D is perhaps TRBD1 (5 bases). For the CDR3, the DNA is TGTGCCAGCAGCGTAGTCTCTGACAGTGATGGCTACACCTTC. Encoded protein: CASSVVSDSDGYTF.